The 11 T cell receptor beta chains listed next were all sequenced from one sample in a study of vaccination effects on CD4 cells after COVID-19. No cognate antigen is known for these TCRs. Prior to sequencing, the ViraFEST assay stimulated PBMC with viral peptide pools, which expanded the antigen-specific CD4+ T cells. At the end of 9 to 11 days of culture, CD4+ T cells were isolated. Every participant took two doses of the BNT162b2 or mRNA-1273 vaccine. Assay used: immunoSEQ multiplex PCR; TCRdb lists only in-frame clones, some missing. The table records some 22,000 clones, around four fifths of them present only once. The sequences come from CD4+ T cells from PBMCs cultured with SARS-CoV-2 spike peptides, collected after COVID-19 vaccination. Source of these receptors: a human donor who received a COVID-19 vaccine.

This clone was seen only a few times. The V gene is TRBV18, the J gene TRBJ1-1; D remains ambiguous. V was clipped by 4 bases and J by 5 bases, with 11 bases between them. The germline gives CDR1 KGHSH, CDR2 LQKENI. CDR3 length equals 13 residues. The CDR3 reads CASSQGRETEAFF. As DNA, the CDR3 is TGTGCCAGCTCACAGGGTCGGGAGACTGAAGCTTTCTTT.

This clone was seen a single time. The J gene is TRBJ1-2, the V gene TRBV6-5; 8 bases are a match to TRBD1. This CDR3 contains 14 residues. V lost 6 bases and J lost 3; bases outside the gene matches: 6. Germline assignment: CDR1 MNHEY and CDR2 SVGAGI. In DNA, the CDR3 is TGTGCCAGCAGGCCGTTGACAGGGGACTATGGCTACACCTTC. This codes for CASRPLTGDYGYTF.

V and J are TRBV5-1 and TRBJ2-2; the D gene is possibly TRBD1 (5 bases). This CDR3 has 15 residues. V lost 3 bases and J lost 2, with 11 bases in between. Germline values: CDR1 SGHRS, CDR2 YFSETQ. CDR3 nucleotide sequence: TGCGCCAGCAGCTGGGTACAGGTCAACACCGGGGAGCTGTTTTTT. It specifies CASSWVQVNTGELFF.

This clone was detected only a few times. V usage is TRBV10-3 and J usage is TRBJ2-7; 10 bases align to TRBD1. With 6 bases clipped from V and 8 bases from J, the junction kept 10 bases outside the gene matches. This CDR3 region has 14 residues. Germline CDR1 reads ENHRY; CDR2 reads SYGVKD. CDR3 coding DNA: TGTGCCATCAGCCCGACAGGGGGCAATTATAAGCAGTACTTC. As protein: CAISPTGGNYKQYF.

CDR3 amino acids: CASSPLGSSYNEQFF. The CDR3 region has the DNA TGTGCCAGCAGCCCCCTGGGAAGCTCCTACAATGAGCAGTTCTTC. The V and J genes are TRBV3-1 (or the pseudogene TRBV3-2) and TRBJ2-1; D unclear. Trimming removed 4 bases from V and 0 bases from J, with 10 bases in between. Germline CDR1 LGHDT, CDR2 YNNKEL (reference sequence). This CDR3 is 15 amino acids long.

This chain connects TRBV5-1 to TRBJ1-6; the D gene is possibly TRBD1 (6 bases). The CDR3 contains 15 residues. Germline loops: CDR1 SGHRS, CDR2 YFSETQ. V was trimmed by 4 bases and J by 7 bases, leaving 15 bases between them. The CDR3 protein is CASSPGGAENSPLHF. For the CDR3, the DNA is TGCGCCAGCAGCCCTGGGGGCGCGGAGAATTCACCCCTCCACTTT.

This chain uses TRBV12-3 or TRBV12-4 with TRBJ1-2; TRBD1 agrees at 8 bases. There are 13 residues in the CDR3. J was trimmed by 7 bases and V by 5 bases; bases with no gene match: 6. CDR3 sequence reads: CASSHGQGFGYTF. The CDR3 bases are TGTGCCAGCAGTCACGGACAGGGCTTTGGCTACACCTTC.

The chain recombines TRBV18 with TRBJ1-5, with a tentative D call TRBD1 (5 bases). This CDR3 has 14 amino acids. Germline V gene lookup returns CDR1 KGHSH and CDR2 LQKENI. V was trimmed by 4 bases and J by 2 bases, leaving 9 bases between them. CDR3 residues: CASSQDTGNQPQHF. In DNA, the CDR3 is TGTGCCAGCTCACAGGACACCGGCAATCAGCCCCAGCATTTT.

The chain links TRBV6-1 to TRBJ1-2; 8 bases agree with TRBD1. The CDR3 length is 15 residues. CDR1 MNHNS and CDR2 SASEGT come from the germline V gene. Germline trimming cut 2 bases from V and 4 bases from J; bases unmatched to any gene: 6. CDR3 loop: CASSERGQGFYGYTF. Written as DNA, the CDR3 is TGTGCCAGCAGTGAAAGAGGACAGGGATTCTATGGCTACACCTTC.

V is TRBV2 and J is TRBJ1-2; weak D call: TRBD1 (5 bases). CDR1 is SNHLY, CDR2 FYNNEI, per germline. The CDR3 is made up of 16 amino acids. The V gene lost 2 bases and the J gene lost 3 bases, with 16 bases spanning the gap. CDR3 loop: CASSEPNRIGDYGYTF. For the CDR3, the DNA is TGTGCCAGCAGTGAACCAAACAGGATAGGGGACTATGGCTACACCTTC. Filled out from reference TRBV2 and TRBJ1-2, the complete variable domain reads EPEVTQTPSHQVTQMGQEVILRCVPISNHLYFYWYRQILGQKVEFLVSFYNNEISEKSEIFDDQFSVERPDGSNFTLKIRSTKLEDSAMYFCASSEPNRIGDYGYTFGSGTRLTVV.

The chain combines TRBV6-1 with TRBJ1-3; no definite D call. Germline CDR1 MNHNS, CDR2 SASEGT. CDR3 length equals 16 residues. Deletions cut 0 bases from V and 0 bases from J, with 9 bases between. The CDR3 spells CASSEAMRASGNTIYF. Here the CDR3 DNA reads TGTGCCAGCAGTGAAGCGATGCGGGCCTCTGGAAACACCATATATTTT.